A single sample is the source of the 11 T cell receptor beta chains below, sequenced in a study of CXCR3-negative and CXCR3-positive naive CD8 T cells. Findings and limits, study-wide: Hydrophobicity of TRB CDR3s was greater in CXCR3-positive naive cells than in CXCR3-negative naive cells.

No antigen has been assigned to these receptors. The libraries of TRB cDNA were constructed through 5' RACE using UMI labels. TCRdb re-called the 5' RACE reads and gives one entry per CDR3 protein, without DNA. Its clone listing holds some 54,000 distinct CDR3 sequences. The specimen was naive CXCR3+ CD8+ T cells from blood. This sample's subset: CD45RO-CCR7+CD27+CD95- naive CD8+ T cells expressing CXCR3 (TNR3+). These TCRs come from a human donor in good health. Some clones in this sample may be carry-over from other donors' samples.

The genes are TRBV6-5 and TRBJ2-7; TCRdb's D call, TRBD1, is unchecked because there is no DNA. CDR1 is MNHEY, CDR2 SVGAGI, per germline. The CDR3 loop spans 14 amino acids. This chain's CDR3 is CASSYGGQSYEQYF.

This chain joins TRBV14 and TRBJ1-1. There are 16 residues in the CDR3. CDR1 is SGHDN and CDR2 is FVKESK in the germline V gene. CDR3 protein: CASSQDAVGRNTEALF.

The chain links TRBV4-2 to TRBJ1-1. This CDR3 is 13 amino acids long. From germline, CDR1 is LGHNA and CDR2 YNFKEQ. The CDR3 region is CASSLHEGYEAFF.

This chain joins TRBV20-1 and TRBJ2-1; there is no DNA to check the TCRdb D call of TRBD1. This CDR3 has 14 amino acids. Germline V gene data show CDR1 as DFQATT and CDR2 as SNEGSKA (reference sequence). CDR3 amino acids: CSAKDRGELYKQFF.

This chain joins TRBV7-6 and TRBJ1-1; the D call from TCRdb, TRBD1, cannot be confirmed without DNA. This CDR3 contains 14 residues. Germline-derived CDR1 and CDR2 are SGHVS and FNYEAQ. The CDR3: CASSFEQGGTEAFF.

This chain connects TRBV29-1 to TRBJ2-7. The CDR3 is 13 residues long. CDR1 is SQVTM, CDR2 ANQGSEA, per germline. The chain's CDR3 is CSVEGPGPYEQYF.

This chain links TRBV29-1 with TRBJ2-1. The CDR3 has 13 amino acids. The germline gives CDR1 SQVTM, CDR2 ANQGSEA. The CDR3: CSVPRISYNEQFF.

The chain uses TRBV29-1 and TRBJ2-3; TCRdb designates TRBD1, a call that cannot be tested without DNA. The germline CDR1 and CDR2 sequences are SQVTM and ANQGSEA. There are 13 residues in the CDR3. The chain's CDR3 is CSVERGGGDTQYF.

The chain uses TRBV25-1 and TRBJ2-7. CDR3 length equals 13 residues. Germline V CDR1 and CDR2: MGHDK, SYGVNS. This CDR3 reads CASGSDTTYEQYF.

The J gene is TRBJ1-6, the V gene TRBV10-3. In germline, CDR1 is ENHRY, CDR2 SYGVKD. The CDR3 spans 14 residues. This CDR3 reads CAISVGDPNSPLHF.

This chain connects TRBV28 to TRBJ1-6; there is no DNA to check the TCRdb D call of TRBD1. Germline V gene sequence: CDR1 MDHEN, CDR2 SYDVKM. The CDR3 loop spans 18 amino acids. CDR3 loop: CASSKKDSLSSYNSPLHF.